The 13 T cell receptor beta chains listed next were all sequenced from one sample in a study of T cells in Graves' hyperthyroidism and ophthalmopathy. Template material for amplifying TCR beta CDR3 regions consisted of RNA transcripts. The HTBI set primed first-round TCR CDR3 RT-PCR. A single record per CDR3 protein comes from TCRdb applying MiXCR to the multiplex PCR reads. The data show about 290,000 distinct CDR3 sequences, about an eighth seen once. Sequencing used blood. The receptors stem from a woman younger than 45 with Graves' hyperthyroidism that later progressed to Graves' ophthalmopathy.

There are many counts of this clonotype. The V call is TRBV2, the J call TRBJ2-7; either TRBD1 or TRBD2 may fit D (5 bases each). CDR1 SNHLY and CDR2 FYNNEI come from the germline V gene. There are 15 residues in the CDR3. V was pared by 4 bases and J by 3 bases, with 16 bases between. CDR3 residues: CASSVDFGADYEQYF. CDR3 nucleotides: TGTGCCAGCAGTGTGGATTTCGGGGCAGACTACGAGCAGTACTTC.

This clonotype was observed many times. The chain links TRBV15 to TRBJ2-1; 7 positions agree with TRBD1. Germline V gives CDR1 LNHNV, CDR2 YYDKDF (reference sequence). Losses at the gene ends were 3 bases for V and 3 bases for J; bases not matched to a gene: 8. CDR3 size: 16 residues. CDR3 coding DNA: TGTGCCACCAGCAGCCCGAGGGGGCATGGCTACAATGAGCAGTTCTTC. Translating it yields CATSSPRGHGYNEQFF.

The sample holds many counts of this clonotype. This rearrangement joins TRBV7-6 to TRBJ2-7; TRBD2 aligns across 8 bases. The junction had 7 bases not matched to a gene; V was cut back by 5 bases and J by 7 bases. Germline CDR1 is SGHVS and CDR2 is FNYEAQ. CDR3 length: 13 residues. CDR3 in amino acids: CASSLSTSAEQYF. CDR3 nucleotide sequence: TGTGCCAGCAGCCTTTCGACTAGCGCGGAGCAGTACTTC. The full variable domain, its missing parts supplied by reference TRBV7-6 and TRBJ2-7, is GAGVSQSPRYKVTKRGQDVALRCDPISGHVSLYWYRQALGQGPEFLTYFNYEAQQDKSGLPNDRFSAERPEGSISTLTIQRTEQRDSAMYRCASSLSTSAEQYFGPGTRLTVT.

This clonotype was seen many times. The gene calls are TRBV6-1 and TRBJ1-3; possibly TRBD1 for D (6 bases). Per germline, CDR1 MNHNS and CDR2 SASEGT. The V end lost 7 bases, the J end lost 0 bases, and 19 bases lay between the germline ends. The CDR3 contains 17 residues. The CDR3 DNA follows: TGTGCCAGCACTTCGGGGGCAGGGAGATTCTCTGGAAACACCATATATTTT. Protein product: CASTSGAGRFSGNTIYF.

The genes are TRBV2 and TRBJ2-1; TRBD2 aligns across 10 bases. The CDR3 totals 16 residues. V shed 5 bases, J shed 2 bases, and the junction held 6 bases outside the gene matches. The germline V gene encodes CDR1 SNHLY and CDR2 FYNNEI. CDR3 in DNA: TGTGCCAGCAGTCCGCTAGCGGGAGCCCCCTACAATGAGCAGTTCTTC. Translating gives CASSPLAGAPYNEQFF.

The chain recombines TRBV4-1 with TRBJ1-4; D call uncertain. The CDR3 consists of 13 residues. V lost 4 bases and J lost 7, with 10 bases in between. Germline CDR1 and CDR2: MGHRA and YSYEKL. The CDR3 DNA reads TGCGCCAGCAGCCTAGGAAGGGCTGAAAAACTGTTTTTT. Its translation is CASSLGRAEKLFF.

This clonotype was picked up a small number of times. The rearrangement links TRBV20-1 to TRBJ1-1, with D possibly TRBD1 on 6 matching bases. The germline V gene encodes CDR1 DFQATT and CDR2 SNEGSKA (reference sequence). The CDR3 has 15 residues. The germline V and J ends were trimmed by 5 bases and 0 bases, with 16 bases remaining between them. The CDR3 DNA reads as TGCAGTGCTCCGAAGGGGGGTGTCATGAACACTGAAGCTTTCTTT. It codes for CSAPKGGVMNTEAFF.

This clonotype was counted at least ten times. The chain couples TRBV27 to TRBJ2-3; possibly TRBD1 for D (7 bases). Looked up from germline, CDR1 is MNHEY and CDR2 is SMNVEV (reference sequence). Trimming removed 0 bases from V and 3 bases from J, with 16 bases in between. This CDR3 contains 17 residues. In nucleotides, the CDR3 is TGTGCCAGCAGTTTATCCAGAGGGGACAGCGGGACAGATACGCAGTATTTT. It codes for CASSLSRGDSGTDTQYF.

This clonotype was picked up many times. The chain is built from TRBV28 and TRBJ2-1; D is uncertain. V was cut by 5 bases and J by 0 bases, with 14 bases left in between. Germline assignment: CDR1 MDHEN and CDR2 SYDVKM. The length of the CDR3 is 16 residues. The CDR3 loop is CASSPNGRSSYNEQFF. The CDR3, as DNA: TGTGCCAGCAGTCCGAACGGCCGGAGCTCCTACAATGAGCAGTTCTTC.

V is TRBV14 and J is TRBJ2-3; tentatively, D is TRBD2 (6 bases). Germline CDR1 reads SGHDN; CDR2 reads FVKESK. V shed 1 base and J shed 2 bases, with 10 bases lying between them. The CDR3 runs 15 residues. The CDR3 is CASSQVGLLTDTQYF. CDR3 DNA: TGTGCCAGCAGCCAAGTGGGACTTCTCACAGATACGCAGTATTTT. Variable domain in full (rest from reference TRBV14 and TRBJ2-3): EAGVTQFPSHSVIEKGQTVTLRCDPISGHDNLYWYRRVMGKEIKFLLHFVKESKQDESGMPNNRFLAERTGGTYSTLKVQPAELEDSGVYFCASSQVGLLTDTQYFGPGTRLTVL.

In its sample, this clonotype was seen a few times. The chain carries TRBV6-1 and TRBJ2-1, with D perhaps TRBD1 (5 bases). This CDR3 spans 14 amino acids. Germline V CDR1 and CDR2: MNHNS, SASEGT. Trimming stripped 5 bases from V and 5 bases from J, with 13 bases between. CDR3 sequence: CASSRTNGDNEQFF. CDR3 nucleotide sequence: TGTGCCAGCAGTCGGACAAACGGAGACAATGAGCAGTTCTTC.

This clonotype was found many times. The genes are TRBV12-3 or TRBV12-4 and TRBJ2-6; D is unresolved. Between the trimmed V and J ends, which lost 6 bases and 2 bases, there was a span of 11 bases. The CDR3 is made up of 15 amino acids. CDR3 nucleotides: TGTGCCAGCAGCCATCTTGGGCCTGGGGCCAACGTCCTGACTTTC. As protein: CASSHLGPGANVLTF.

The gene calls are TRBV20-1 and TRBJ2-6; TRBD2 matches 11 bases. V gave up 0 bases and J gave up 11 bases; unmatched junction bases: 6. Germline values: CDR1 DFQATT, CDR2 SNEGSKA (reference sequence). The CDR3 consists of 15 residues. The CDR3 DNA follows: TGCAGTGCTAGAGACGGGACTAGCGGCACGGACGTCCTGACTTTC. Translation: CSARDGTSGTDVLTF.